A single TCR beta chain is shown here with its context. Antigen unknown. Germline V gene sequence: CDR1 SGHRS, CDR2 YFSETQ. The CDR3 loop spans 14 amino acids. V shed 3 bases and J shed 0 bases, with 7 bases lying between them. The sample originates from a study of graft-versus-host responses after intestinal transplantation. Study as a whole: Anti-thymocyte globulin induction, then tacrolimus and steroids for about 3 years, went to all recipients.

Notes on the study in general: Patients with graft-donor T cell macrochimerism had high graft-versus-host to host-versus-graft clonal ratios in allografts. Peak circulating GvH clone levels were associated with early post-transplant HvG declines. GvH clones appeared in recipient marrow, some first in ileum or blood.

Profiling relied on immunoSEQ multiplex PCR, and the TCRdb table lists in-frame clones only, not all of them. The sample includes over 100,000 clones, about 93% of them seen just once. The J gene is TRBJ1-3, the V gene TRBV5-1, with a weak D call TRBD1 (5 bases). The specimen was unstimulated CD4+ T cells sorted from spleen or lymph node cells, collected before intestinal transplant. The sequence was obtained from a human donor who received an intestinal transplant. CDR3 DNA sequence: TGCGCCAGCAGCTACGGGGCCTCTGGAAACACCATATATTTT. This sequence encodes CASSYGASGNTIYF.